This T cell receptor (beta chain) comes out of a study of blood T cells in healthy people across ages (dated by TCRdb to the mid-2010s). Context from the whole study: In model experiments, template switching captured roughly one uniquely barcoded TCR beta cDNA molecule for every two T cells. To track age-related changes in TCR beta repertoire diversity, the study relied on deep sequencing normalized with unique cDNA molecular identifiers. The donors were split into four age groups: young (average 16 years), middle-aged (roughly 39), aged (roughly 68) and long-lived (approximately 80). To avoid experimental bias, donors of different ages were spread randomly across the sequencing lanes. For two donors (one aged 18 to 29 and one aged 80 or older), the study analyzed two additional independent replicas of 1 million unique cDNA reads from the same blood draw. What the authors observed across the whole study: Compared with the aged group, the long-lived group had more naive CD4+ T cells, fewer expanded clones and increased TCR diversity, suggesting age selection. As age increased, observed TCR beta diversity per million T cells dropped in a roughly linear way, and a significant reduction was already evident by age 40. Because the CMV infection status of the donors was unknown, age-related changes in expanded clonotypes may potentially have been confounded. Since profiling was done on bulk unsorted PBMCs, naive and antigen-experienced compartments could not be conclusively compared. Total diversity estimates from one million sequenced T cells were considered lower bounds and underestimates. There was a strong correlation between observed TCR beta diversity and the percentage of naive T cells measured by flow cytometry.

This clonotype has just a few counts. The antigen this receptor binds is unknown. No base quality values were provided; no much bigger clone lies one nucleotide off. The library was made by 5' RACE. This sample was sequenced with an Illumina HiSeq 2500. The second PCR ran for roughly 7 to 11 cycles and used a J-beta primer mix along with a sample-barcoded 5' primer. A unique molecular identifier was introduced onto each TCR beta cDNA molecule by a template-switch 5' adaptor carrying 12 random nucleotides. Each sample yielded at least 3 million CDR3-containing paired-end reads. First-strand cDNA was synthesized from all RNA with the Mint cDNA synthesis kit, primed by a TRBC-specific oligonucleotide. Following uracil-DNA glycosylase treatment, all cDNA underwent a first 18-cycle PCR with the universal primers M1SS and BC2_uni_R. As for how the authors treated the data: For normalization, 1 million high-quality reads, each with a distinct molecular identifier, were randomly selected from each sample. Instead of being binned into consensus sequences, reads with shared molecular identifiers were discarded. MiTCR, run with a Q25 quality threshold and the strictest error-elimination algorithm, handled CDR3 identification, clonotype clustering and error correction. Lower-bound total TCR beta diversity was estimated with a nonparametric unseen species model using Euler transformation. TCRdb trimmed the raw reads at Q25, called clones with MiXCR and kept productive beta chains. Duplicate CDR3 protein sequences are folded into a single record with the most common DNA and genes. The V and J calls come from TCRdb's annotation, not from the publication. Present in this sample are 1.5 million to 2 million distinct CDR3 sequences, 28% of which were seen just once. The top ten clonotypes cover 7.7% of the sample.

Systemically healthy Caucasian individuals from Russia, around 38 in total and aged roughly 6 to 100 years, were included as donors. Approximately 9.3 milliliters of peripheral blood were drawn from each donor into EDTA-treated Vacutainer tubes. PBMCs were isolated by Ficoll-Paque density-gradient centrifugation, with at least 6 million obtained per sample. Trizol reagent was used to extract total RNA from PBMCs, with at least 5 micrograms per sample. The percentages of naive CD45RAhigh/CD27high T cells were determined by flow cytometry on a PBMC aliquot from every donor. Sample: blood. The clonotype comes from a woman younger than 45 in good health.

For the CDR3, the sequence is CASSSTGEGDEQFF. The nucleotide sequence is given as TGTGCCAGCAGCTCGACAGGGGAGGGCGATGAGCAGTTCTTC. The chain is encoded by TRBV7-3 joined to TRBJ2-1; possibly the D gene is TRBD1, per 8 matching bases. CDR1 is given as SGHTA and CDR2 as FQGTGA, both from the germline V gene. Relative to germline, V is 4 bases shorter and J is 8 bases shorter, with 15 bases between their ends. Measured from the cysteine to the phenylalanine, the CDR3 is 14 residues long. The read is trimmed to its CDR3 DNA, 42 bases read in frame from base 1.